The 4 T cell receptor beta chains reported below all come from one sample, sequenced in a study of cytomegalovirus exposure and HLA in healthy donors. The study ran its PCR with 60 Vbeta and 13 Jbeta primers. Assay used: immunoSEQ multiplex PCR; TCRdb lists only in-frame clones, some missing. The sample has 100,000 to 150,000 clones, 84% seen once. Input material: PBMCs. Receptor source: a man in his fifties in good health and CMV-seronegative.

V usage is TRBV4-1 and J usage is TRBJ2-3; a possible D gene is TRBD1 (5 bases). V was clipped by 4 bases and J by 4 bases, with 12 bases between them. In germline, CDR1 is MGHRA, CDR2 YSYEKL. The CDR3 is 14 amino acids. CDR3 residues: CASSLVRGPDTQYF. The CDR3 DNA reads TGCGCCAGCAGCCTCGTTAGGGGCCCAGATACGCAGTATTTT.

The V and J genes are TRBV4-3 and TRBJ1-4; no clear D gene. This CDR3 has 15 amino acids. Germline V CDR1 and CDR2: LGHNA, YSLEER. V shed 0 bases and J shed 7 bases, with 12 bases lying between them. The CDR3 DNA reads TGCGCCAGCAGCCAAGACCGAGCGGCGGGTGAAAAACTGTTTTTT. It encodes CASSQDRAAGEKLFF.

The genes are TRBV15 and TRBJ1-6, with a possible D match to TRBD1 (5 bases). CDR3 length: 12 amino acids. Deletions cut 5 bases from V and 8 bases from J, with 7 bases between. Germline V lookup: CDR1 LNHNV, CDR2 YYDKDF (reference sequence). The DNA of the CDR3 is TGTGCCACCAGCTCACAGGATTCACCCCTCCACTTT. It specifies CATSSQDSPLHF.

For the CDR3, the DNA is TGTGCCAGCAGCTTGGGGACAGCCGAGCAGTACTTC. Its translation is CASSLGTAEQYF. J is TRBJ2-7 and V is TRBV7-9; 7 bases map to TRBD1. Germline-derived CDR1 and CDR2 are SEHNR and FQNEAQ (reference sequence). J lost 6 bases, V lost 3 bases, and 2 bases had no gene match. The CDR3 consists of 12 residues.